This is a list of T cell receptor beta chains from one sample in a study of cytomegalovirus exposure and HLA in healthy donors. Profiled with immunoSEQ multiplex PCR; TCRdb holds only in-frame clones, not every one. The sample has roughly 180,000 clones; approximately 80% are singletons. Source material: PBMCs. These receptors all come from a woman aged 30 to 39 in good health and CMV-seropositive. Each CDR3 is given with its conserved first and last residue. D genes are given only for firm matches. Clone size appears in some rows only: once, few, many, or a class for an expanded clone.

TRBJ1-2 | TRBV19 | NA | NA | TGTGCCAGTAGAACCATCGCATCGCGTAACTATGGCTACACCTTC | CASRTIASRNYGYTF
TRBJ2-2 | TRBV6-1 | NA | medium-sized | TGTGCCAGCGGCAGGGGCACCGGGGAGCTGTTTTTT | CASGRGTGELFF
TRBJ2-1 | TRBV5-4 | TRBD2 | NA | TGTGCCAGCAGCAAAGCCGGGACTAGCGATTACAATGAGCAGTTCTTC | CASSKAGTSDYNEQFF
TRBJ2-5 | TRBV2 | TRBD1 | NA | TGTGCCAGCAGTGATCAGGGGGCGAAAGAGACCCAGTACTTC | CASSDQGAKETQYF
TRBJ1-1 | TRBV5-6 | NA | NA | TGTGCCAGCAGCTCTCAACCTGTTAATGTGAGGAACACTGAAGCTTTCTTT | CASSSQPVNVRNTEAFF
TRBJ1-1 | TRBV7-9 | TRBD1 | NA | TGTGCCAGCAGCTTAGACAGGGGAAACACTGAAGCTTTCTTT | CASSLDRGNTEAFF
TRBJ1-2 | TRBV6-1 | TRBD1 | NA | TGTGCCAGCAGTGAATCGACAGGGCGCGGTTACTATGACTACACCTTC | CASSESTGRGYYDYTF
TRBJ2-5 | TRBV6-1 | TRBD1 | NA | TGTGCCAGCAGTGTCTCAGGGTCGACAGGGCTTTGGGAGACCCAGTACTTC | CASSVSGSTGLWETQYF
TRBJ2-1 | TRBV27 | NA | once | TGTGCCAGCAGCTTTGGAGGGAATGAGCAGTTCTTC | CASSFGGNEQFF
TRBJ1-5 | TRBV2 | NA | NA | TGTGCCAGCAAAGGGAAACAGGCCGATAGCAATCAGCCCCAGCATTTT | CASKGKQADSNQPQHF
TRBJ1-5 | TRBV27 | NA | NA | TGTGCCAGCAGTTTCAGTGGTCAGCCCCAGCATTTT | CASSFSGQPQHF
TRBJ2-5 | TRBV9 | NA | NA | TGTGCCAGCAGCGTATCGGGGGAAAGGATAGAGACCCAGTACTTC | CASSVSGERIETQYF
TRBJ2-7 | TRBV7-9 | NA | NA | TGTGCCAGCAGAAGGGGCGCGTCCTACGAGCAGTACTTC | CASRRGASYEQYF
TRBJ1-1 | TRBV6-5 | TRBD1 | NA | TGTGCCAGCAGGCCGGCAGGGGGGAGGGCTTTCTTT | CASRPAGGRAFF
TRBJ2-2 | TRBV4-2 | TRBD2 | NA | TGTGCCAGCAGCCAAGGGGCTACGGGGGGGCCACCCGGGGAGCTGTTTTTT | CASSQGATGGPPGELFF
TRBJ2-7 | TRBV27 | TRBD2 | NA | TGTGCCAGCAGTTTAAGCGGGAGCTCCTACGAGCAGTACTTC | CASSLSGSSYEQYF
TRBJ1-1 | TRBV7-9 | NA | few | TGTGCCAGCAGCTTAGCGCCTACAGGGAACACTGAAGCTTTCTTT | CASSLAPTGNTEAFF
TRBJ2-1 | TRBV5-6 | NA | NA | TGTGCCAGCAGCCGGCGGGCGCGATCCTACAATGAGCAGTTCTTC | CASSRRARSYNEQFF
TRBJ2-1 | TRBV5-1 | TRBD2 | NA | TGCGCCAGCAGCTTGCTACTAGCGGGAGGGGTCAATGAGCAGTTCTTC | CASSLLLAGGVNEQFF
TRBJ2-3 | TRBV29-1 | TRBD1 | NA | TGCAGCGTTACAGGGGGAGATACGCAGTATTTT | CSVTGGDTQYF
TRBJ1-5 | TRBV4-1 | NA | NA | TGCGCCAGCAGCCAAGTTTGGGGGCGTAATCAGCCCCAGCATTTT | CASSQVWGRNQPQHF
TRBJ1-2 | TRBV10-3 | NA | few | TGTGCCATCAGTGAGTCGGCAGGGAACTATGGCTACACCTTC | CAISESAGNYGYTF
TRBJ1-5 | TRBV27 | TRBD1 | few | TGTGCCAGCAGTTCCTGGGACAGGGTACAGCCCCAGCATTTT | CASSSWDRVQPQHF
TRBJ1-1 | TRBV11-1 | NA | NA | TGTGCCAGCAATATTTTGAACACTGAAGCTTTCTTT | CASNILNTEAFF
TRBJ2-5 | TRBV27 | TRBD1 | NA | TGTGCCAGCGCTTCCGACAGGGGGCTCGGAGAGACCCAGTACTTC | CASASDRGLGETQYF
TRBJ2-1 | TRBV27 | TRBD1 | NA | TGTGCCAGCAGCACGGGACAGGGGGCTTGGAATGAGCAGTTCTTC | CASSTGQGAWNEQFF
TRBJ1-1 | TRBV25-1 | NA | NA | TGTGCCAGCAGTCACAGGGTGAACACTGAAGCTTTCTTT | CASSHRVNTEAFF
TRBJ2-5 | TRBV6-5 | NA | NA | TGTAGCGGTCTCTGGGGGACCCAGTACTTC | CSGLWGTQYF
TRBJ1-2 | TRBV10-3 | TRBD1 | NA | TGTGCCATCAGTGGGGCTGGGACAGGGGAAGGCTACACCTTC | CAISGAGTGEGYTF
TRBJ2-5 | TRBV21-1 | NA | NA | TGTGCCAGCAGCAACAGCGGGAGTAAGACCCAGTACTTC | CASSNSGSKTQYF
TRBJ1-3 | TRBV5-6 | NA | NA | TGTGCCAGCAGCGGGCCGGATGGAAACACCATATATTTT | CASSGPDGNTIYF
TRBJ1-4 | TRBV2 | NA | few | TGTGCCAGCAAGACGGGGGGCGAGGAAAAACTGTTTTTT | CASKTGGEEKLFF
TRBJ2-7 | TRBV7-6 | TRBD1 | NA | TGTGCCAGCAGCTTAGACCAGGGGGATTACGAGCAGTACTTC | CASSLDQGDYEQYF
TRBJ1-4 | TRBV7-2 | TRBD1 | NA | TGTGCCAGCAGCTTATACGGACAGGGTGCTGCAAAACTGTTTTTT | CASSLYGQGAAKLFF
TRBJ2-2 | TRBV19 | NA | NA | TGTGCCAGTAGTATCACCAGGCCCGGGGAGCTGTTTTTT | CASSITRPGELFF
TRBJ2-3 | TRBV7-7 | TRBD2 | few | TGTGCTAGCAGCCCACTGACTAGCGACTCAGATACGCAGTATTTT | CASSPLTSDSDTQYF
TRBJ2-1 | TRBV5-1 | NA | NA | TGCGCCAGCAGCCTCCGTGACAACAATGAGCAGTTCTTC | CASSLRDNNEQFF
TRBJ2-1 | TRBV4-1 | TRBD1 | once | TGCGCCAGCAGTCCGGACAGGGTGAGTCAGTTCTTC | CASSPDRVSQFF
TRBJ1-5 | TRBV7-9 | TRBD1 | NA | TGTGCCAGCAGCTCCGGGGACAGCCTCAATCAGCCCCAGCATTTT | CASSSGDSLNQPQHF
TRBJ1-1 | TRBV6-1 | NA | NA | TGTGCCAGCAGGTATTCGGAGACCACTGAAGCTTTCTTT | CASRYSETTEAFF
TRBJ2-1 | TRBV20-1 | NA | NA | TGCACCGCCGGGTCCCTGCGGGAGCAGTTCTTC | CTAGSLREQFF
TRBJ1-1 | TRBV7-6 | NA | NA | TGTGCCAGCAGCTTAGGGGGAGTAGGCACTGAAGCTTTCTTT | CASSLGGVGTEAFF
TRBJ1-5 | TRBV6-5 | TRBD1 | NA | TGTGCCAGCAGTTACGGACAGGGGGCAAATCAGCCCCAGCATTTT | CASSYGQGANQPQHF
TRBJ1-6 | TRBV5-6 | TRBD1 | NA | TGTGCCAGCAGCTCCGGACAGGGGGCCGTTAATTCACCCCTCCACTTT | CASSSGQGAVNSPLHF
TRBJ2-1 | TRBV9 | TRBD1 | NA | TGTGCCAGCAGCGTAGTTGCGGGGACAGGGTATAACAATGAGCAGTTCTTC | CASSVVAGTGYNNEQFF
TRBJ2-1 | TRBV13 | TRBD2 | NA | TGTGCCAGCAGCTTACGGACTAGCGGGTTCTACAATGAGCAGTTCTTC | CASSLRTSGFYNEQFF
TRBJ1-1 | TRBV7-9 | NA | NA | TGTGCCAGCAGGCCGGGGGGTTTAGACACTGAAGCTTTCTTT | CASRPGGLDTEAFF
TRBJ2-2 | TRBV13 | NA | NA | TGTGCCAGCAGCTTAACAGGGAACACCGGGGAGCTGTTTTTT | CASSLTGNTGELFF
TRBJ2-7 | TRBV6-5 | NA | NA | TGTGCCAGCAGTTACTCGTGGCAGGGCTCCTACGAGCAGTACTTC | CASSYSWQGSYEQYF
TRBJ1-5 | TRBV6-5 | NA | NA | TGTGCCAGCAGGCCTACAGGAGATAGCAATCAGCCCCAGCATTTT | CASRPTGDSNQPQHF
TRBJ2-4 | TRBV5-6 | TRBD1 | NA | TGTGCCAGCAGCTTAGGGACAGGGGGCTTAGGAGATAGTAAAAACATTCAGTACTTC | CASSLGTGGLGDSKNIQYF
TRBJ1-3 | TRBV28 | NA | NA | TGTGCCAGCAGTTCCCCGGGAGCTGGAAACACCATATATTTT | CASSSPGAGNTIYF
TRBJ1-3 | TRBV7-8 | NA | NA | TGTGCCAGCAGCTTATCAGGGGCAGAAAGAAACACCATATATTTT | CASSLSGAERNTIYF
TRBJ2-1 | TRBV7-2 | NA | few | TGTGCCAGCAGCTTAGCGGACTATTCCTACAATGAGCAGTTCTTC | CASSLADYSYNEQFF
TRBJ2-1 | TRBV10-3 | TRBD1 | NA | TGTGCCATCAGGGAGGACAGGGATGAGCAGTTCTTC | CAIREDRDEQFF
TRBJ1-5 | TRBV10-2 | NA | once | TGCGCCAGCAGTGTCGTGTTGGCAGGGGACCTTAGCAATCAGCCCCAGCATTTT | CASSVVLAGDLSNQPQHF
TRBJ1-5 | TRBV5-8 | NA | NA | TGTGCCAGCAGCTTGAGACAGGTCAGGGCACAGCCCCAGCATTTT | CASSLRQVRAQPQHF
TRBJ1-5 | TRBV2 | TRBD1 | NA | TGTGCCAGCGGGATTCCGGGACAGGGTAATCAGCCCCAGCATTTT | CASGIPGQGNQPQHF
TRBJ1-2 | TRBV19 | TRBD1 | NA | TGTGCCAGTAGTCACCCGGGACAGCCTCTCTATGGCTACACCTTC | CASSHPGQPLYGYTF